A single sample is the source of the 9 T cell receptor beta chains below, sequenced in a study of cytomegalovirus exposure and HLA in healthy donors. 60 Vbeta and 13 Jbeta primers were used in PCR. Assay: immunoSEQ multiplex PCR; the TCRdb copy retains only in-frame clones and omits some. Seen here are under 200,000 clones, 75% to 85% observed once, and the top ten hold approximately 1%. The sample was PBMCs. These receptors were obtained from a girl aged 2-9 years in good health and CMV-seropositive.

This sequence joins TRBV28 and TRBJ2-7, with 13 bases that match TRBD2. J was trimmed by 6 bases and V by 3 bases; bases with no gene match: 8. The CDR3 is 16 residues long. From germline, CDR1 is MDHEN and CDR2 SYDVKM. As DNA, the CDR3 is TGTGCCAGCAGTTTCTCGACTAGCGGGAGGTTGGGCGAGCAGTACTTC. Its protein product is CASSFSTSGRLGEQYF.

V gene TRBV18 combines with J gene TRBJ2-5; D not certain. V dropped 3 bases and J dropped 0 bases, with 5 bases sitting between them. The CDR3 runs to 13 residues. CDR1 and CDR2 from the germline V gene are KGHSH and LQKENI. The CDR3 nucleotides are TGTGCCAGCTCACCCTCGTACCAAGAGACCCAGTACTTC. Translating gives CASSPSYQETQYF.

CDR3 sequence (DNA): TGTGCCAGCAGCTTGGGAGTAGCGGGAGGACCCTACAATGAGCAGTTCTTC. This codes for CASSLGVAGGPYNEQFF. The chain is built from TRBV5-6 and TRBJ2-1, with 10 nucleotides matching TRBD2. The CDR3 runs to 17 residues. Losses at the gene ends were 0 bases for V and 2 bases for J; bases not matched to a gene: 5. Germline CDR1 and CDR2: SGHDT and YYEEEE.

The chain links TRBV13 to TRBJ2-1, with D possibly TRBD2 on 6 matching bases. V was cut by 5 bases and J by 9 bases, with 11 bases left in between. The CDR3 length is 12 residues. The germline gives CDR1 PRHDT, CDR2 FYEKMQ (reference sequence). The CDR3 protein is CASSKRETEQFF. The CDR3 nucleotides are TGTGCCAGCAGCAAACGGGAGACTGAGCAGTTCTTC. Together with reference TRBV13 and TRBJ2-1, the CDR3 gives the full variable domain: AAGVIQSPRHLIKEKRETATLKCYPIPRHDTVYWYQQGPGQDPQFLISFYEKMQSDKGSIPDRFSAQQFSDYHSELNMSSLELGDSALYFCASSKRETEQFFGPGTRLTVL.

CDR3 protein: CASSLTAQGTYGYTF. In DNA form, the CDR3 reads TGTGCCAGCAGTTTAACGGCACAGGGGACCTATGGCTACACCTTC. This chain connects TRBV6-4 to TRBJ1-2, with 7 positions matching TRBD1. V gave up 5 bases and J gave up 4 bases; unmatched junction bases: 10. The CDR3 is 15 amino acids. Germline V gene sequence: CDR1 MRHNA, CDR2 SNTAGT.

This clone appeared a single time. This sequence joins TRBV19 and TRBJ2-1; D perhaps matches TRBD2 (5 bases). V was trimmed by 3 bases and J by 10 bases, leaving 13 bases between them. This CDR3 contains 13 residues. Germline V gene data show CDR1 as LNHDA and CDR2 as SQIVND (reference sequence). CDR3 nucleotides: TGTGCCAGTAGTATGCGCGAATGGAGGGAGCAGTTCTTC. Protein sequence: CASSMREWREQFF.

V and J are TRBV2 and TRBJ2-6, with 9 positions matching TRBD1. The CDR3 extends over 16 amino acids. From germline, CDR1 is SNHLY and CDR2 FYNNEI. V lost 6 bases, J lost 2 bases, and 5 bases stayed unmatched. For the CDR3, the DNA is TGTGCCAGCAGCCGGGACAGGGAAGCTGGGGCCAACGTCCTGACTTTC. This codes for CASSRDREAGANVLTF.

The chain combines TRBV28 with TRBJ1-1; TRBD1 is a possible D gene (5 bases). This CDR3 is 14 amino acids long. V dropped 5 bases and J dropped 3 bases, with 13 bases sitting between them. Looked up from germline, CDR1 is MDHEN and CDR2 is SYDVKM. As DNA, the CDR3 is TGTGCCAGCAGTGAAACAGGCCGACACACTGAAGCTTTCTTT. This gives the protein CASSETGRHTEAFF.

The chain joins TRBV5-1 to TRBJ2-7; 8 nucleotides agree with TRBD1. The germline V gene encodes CDR1 SGHRS and CDR2 YFSETQ. The junction had 15 bases not matched to a gene; V was cut back by 4 bases and J by 6 bases. This CDR3 has 16 residues. The chain's CDR3 is CASSATDRVGVGEQYF. The CDR3 DNA follows: TGCGCCAGCAGCGCGACGGACAGGGTGGGAGTGGGCGAGCAGTACTTC.